This entry is about one T cell receptor beta chain. What antigen it recognizes has not been identified. Base qualities are missing; no much larger clone stands one base away. Only healthy Caucasian donors were included. The twin cohort consisted of three pairs of female monozygotic twins, all aged roughly 18 to 30 years. Positive isolation kits from Invitrogen were used to isolate the CD4+ and CD8+ T cell populations. Preparation of the library involved 5' RACE. Sequenced on an Illumina HiSeq 2000. A universal primer binding site was added through template switching, and the final cDNA carried a unique molecular identifier so that TCR cDNA molecules could be counted accurately. Specific primers in the conserved constant-segment region were used to synthesize first-strand cDNA for TCR alpha and beta chains. Each cDNA library was double barcoded, with a SMART-Mk sample barcode plus Illumina barcodes, to control for contamination. TruSeq adapter sequences and Illumina sample barcodes were added in two successive PCR steps. Sequencing of the TCR alpha and beta cDNA libraries was done on the Illumina HiSeq platform using custom primers. Under the source paper's analysis protocol: Unique molecular identifiers were extracted from raw reads with MiGEC, and CDR3 positions were determined with MiXCR. Recombination models were inferred per individual with the repgenHMM and IGoR tools using an EM algorithm. The analysis of shared clonotypes was done with the tcR package in R, with sharing normalized by the product of cloneset sizes. To study raw recombination free of thymic and clonal selection effects, out-of-frame nonproductive sequences were analyzed. The public reads were quality trimmed at Q25 with fastp and then assembled into clones with MiXCR by TCRdb, keeping productive beta chains. Records with the same CDR3 protein are collapsed into one entry carrying the most frequent genes and DNA. TCRdb, rather than the study authors, made the V and J calls. The sample table lists 400,000 to 600,000 distinct CDR3 sequences, 20% to 25% of them with a count of one. The ten largest clones capture more than 0.4% of the sample.

This entry comes from a study of identical twins (dated by TCRdb to 2015 to 2016). About the full investigation: The study deep-sequenced TCR alpha and beta repertoires from monozygotic twins, unrelated adults of various ages and cord blood to test whether fetal clonotypes persist. To rule out contamination, the twin experiments were replicated at different times with different library preparation protocols.

From its cysteine to its phenylalanine, the CDR3 spans 12 amino acids. Only CDR3 DNA remains: 36 bases, in frame from the first base. V lost 11 bases and J lost 7 bases; the stretch between them is 15 bases long. The research as a whole found: Zero-insertion analyses could be partly confounded by invariant T cells such as MAIT and iNKT, although diverse VJ usage argued against such confounding for most clonotypes. Compared with coincidental sharing between unrelated individuals, an excess of low generation-probability sequences was observed among out-of-frame TCR alpha sequences shared between twins. Abundant cord blood beta clonotypes carried fewer insertions; young adult naive repertoires showed a weaker similar trend, while memory repertoires showed none. Because the same donors could not be followed over many years, the conclusions depended on cross-sectional statistical analysis. Recombination models systematically underestimated out-of-frame TCR alpha sharing in monozygotic twins but agreed with sharing between unrelated individuals. Excess twin sharing in beta out-of-frame sequences was weaker because fewer shared sequences lowered the signal-to-noise ratio.

The same data also went into a second study, on yellow fever vaccine responses in identical twins. Looking at the second paper: The T cell response to vaccination in identical twins was reported by the authors to appear partly convergent and partly personalized. Focusing on identical twins, the study followed the T cell clones that responded to the vaccine, and did so with precision.

Sequencing was performed on CD4+ T cells sorted from blood. This TCR was sampled from a woman aged 18-29 years in good health. The chain is assembled from TRBV12-3 or TRBV12-4 and TRBJ1-5, with the D gene too uncertain to name. The nucleotide sequence is TGTGCCTCCCGTGCGGGTAGCCAGCCCCAGCATTTT. Protein translation: CASRAGSQPQHF.